This T cell receptor beta chain was sequenced in a study of identical twins. TCRdb re-analysed the 5' RACE reads in MiXCR, keeping a single row per CDR3 protein. The sample has roughly 630,000 distinct CDR3 sequences; about 7% are singletons. This clonotype has ten or more counts. Germline V CDR1 and CDR2: MGHRA, YSYEKL. This CDR3 has 16 amino acids. Trimming at V came to 4 bases and at J to 7 bases, leaving 7 bases not matched to a gene. This sample also appeared in a second study, on yellow fever vaccine responses in identical twins.

This rearrangement joins TRBV4-1 to TRBJ2-1; 13 bases are a match to TRBD2. The sample taken for sequencing was PBMCs. The sequence derives from a woman aged 18-35 years in good health. DNA of the CDR3: TGCGCCAGCAGCCCTGCGACTAGCGGGAGGTTTAATGAGCAGTTCTTC. Translated: CASSPATSGRFNEQFF.